This section outlines one T cell receptor (beta chain) sequence together with its context. The data were taken from a study of blood T cell repertoires in COVID-19. Study information: COVID-19 samples from acute and convalescent phases originated in the United States, Italy and Spain. The cDNA or gDNA used as material had been derived from T cells, B-cell-depleted T cells, or PBMCs.

Germline assignment: CDR1 KGHSH and CDR2 LQKENI. V lost 2 bases to trimming and J lost 6 bases; unmatched junction nucleotides: 5. There are 15 residues in the CDR3. Per the study methods: Amplification from reference gene primers served as the basis for estimated nucleated cell counts. Assay used: immunoSEQ multiplex PCR; TCRdb lists only in-frame clones, some missing. For V, J and clone size, that table is used; D and trimming come from the DNA. The data show about 250,000 clones, with about 85% seen just once and approximately 0.94% held by the top ten. Followed over time, Seattle patients had been enrolled while infection was active.

This chain connects TRBV18 to TRBJ1-2; 11 nucleotides align to TRBD1. This TCR came from a human donor with COVID-19, enrolled during active disease. The donor label of this sample is uncertain. Sequenced sample: peripheral blood. The CDR3 region has the DNA TGTGCCAGCTCACCAGGGACAGGGGGTAGAAATGGCTACACCTTC. It specifies CASSPGTGGRNGYTF.